These 15 T cell receptor beta chains originate from one sample sequenced in a study of blood T cell repertoires in COVID-19. Libraries were prepared by immunoSEQ multiplex PCR; TCRdb keeps only in-frame clonotypes and omits some of them. The sample holds 200,000 to 250,000 clones, 70% to 90% seen once. Sequencing was performed on peripheral blood. Receptor source: a man older than 75 with acute or convalescent COVID-19.

The sample holds one count of this clone. J is TRBJ1-2 and V is TRBV5-1; D possibly corresponds to TRBD1 (5 bases). The CDR3 is 14 residues long. Germline V gene sequence: CDR1 SGHRS, CDR2 YFSETQ. V shed 4 bases and J shed 1 base, with 11 bases lying between them. CDR3: CASSPQDSNYGYTF. CDR3 nucleotides: TGCGCCAGCAGCCCGCAAGACAGTAACTATGGCTACACCTTC.

The chain has TRBV6-5 and TRBJ2-7; the match to TRBD1 covers 10 bases. The CDR3 extends over 14 amino acids. With 6 bases clipped from V and 4 bases from J, the junction kept 6 bases outside the gene matches. From germline, CDR1 is MNHEY and CDR2 SVGAGI. The CDR3 loop reads CASRPGQGQYEQYV. The CDR3 coding sequence is TGTGCCAGCAGACCGGGACAGGGGCAATACGAGCAGTACGTC.

The V gene is TRBV6-1, the J gene TRBJ1-5; 9 bases map to TRBD1. Germline CDR1 and CDR2: MNHNS and SASEGT. The CDR3 sequence is 16 residues long. Unmatched junction bases numbered 8, after V lost 3 bases and J lost 5 bases. CDR3 bases: TGTGCCAGCAGTGAGGGACAGGGCCTTTTTCATCAGCCCCAGCATTTT. Amino acids: CASSEGQGLFHQPQHF.

This clone was seen only once. The genes are TRBV5-4 and TRBJ1-3, with D possibly being TRBD1 (6 bases). This CDR3 has 15 amino acids. Germline V CDR1 and CDR2: SGHNT, YYREEE (reference sequence). Trimming stripped 4 bases from V and 0 bases from J, with 11 bases between. The CDR3 loop is CASSQTGSSGNTIYF. DNA of the CDR3: TGTGCCAGCAGCCAAACAGGGAGCTCTGGAAACACCATATATTTT.

This chain links TRBV3-1 (or the pseudogene TRBV3-2) with TRBJ2-1, with 10 positions matching TRBD2. Per germline, CDR1 LGHDT and CDR2 YNNKEL (reference sequence). CDR3 length equals 18 residues. V shed 1 base and J 2 bases; nucleotides not matched to a gene: 8. In DNA, the CDR3 is TGTGCCAGCAGCCAAGGTAGAGCTAGCGGGAGCCCCTACAATGAGCAGTTCTTC. This translates into CASSQGRASGSPYNEQFF.

The rearrangement uses TRBV7-8 and TRBJ2-5; perhaps TRBD2 as D (5 bases). Deletions cut 0 bases from V and 11 bases from J, with 19 bases between. Germline V gives CDR1 SGHVS, CDR2 FQNEAQ. The length of the CDR3 is 15 residues. The CDR3 DNA sequence: TGTGCCAGCAGCTTAGCGCAATATGCGGGCGATACTCAGTACTTC. Its protein product is CASSLAQYAGDTQYF.

The chain uses TRBV5-4 and TRBJ2-3; TRBD1 might be the D (5 bases). The CDR3 is 14 amino acids. Looked up from germline, CDR1 is SGHNT and CDR2 is YYREEE (reference sequence). V was trimmed by 3 bases and J by 0 bases, leaving 8 bases between them. The CDR3 region has the DNA TGTGCCAGCAGCTGGTCAGGGAGCACAGATACGCAGTATTTT. Encoded protein: CASSWSGSTDTQYF.

CDR3 residues: CASSHGTAGTIYF. In DNA form, the CDR3 reads TGTGCCAGCAGCCATGGGACAGCCGGCACCATATATTTT. This rearrangement joins TRBV3-1 (or the pseudogene TRBV3-2) to TRBJ1-3, with 7 bases identical to TRBD1. Losses at the gene ends were 3 bases for V and 9 bases for J; bases not matched to a gene: 5. There are 13 residues in the CDR3. Germline-derived CDR1 and CDR2 are LGHDT and YNNKEL (reference sequence).

This sequence joins TRBV7-3 and TRBJ1-2; no clear D. This CDR3 spans 13 amino acids. CDR1 and CDR2 from the germline V gene are SGHTA and FQGTGA. The germline V and J ends were trimmed by 6 bases and 3 bases, with 11 bases remaining between them. CDR3 protein: CASSLDGDYGYTF. DNA for the CDR3: TGTGCCAGCAGTCTGGACGGGGACTATGGCTACACCTTC.

The rearrangement links TRBV30 to TRBJ1-5; D is ambiguous. The CDR3 contains 13 residues. Trimming cost V 2 bases and J 4 bases, with 9 bases left between them. The germline gives CDR1 GTSNPN, CDR2 SVGIG (reference sequence). Written as DNA, the CDR3 is TGTGCCTGGAGTAAGACTGAGAATCAGCCCCAGCATTTT. As protein: CAWSKTENQPQHF.

V and J are TRBV7-8 and TRBJ2-2; 13 nucleotides line up with TRBD2. V shed 2 bases and J 6 bases; nucleotides not matched to a gene: 6. This CDR3 has 17 amino acids. Germline values: CDR1 SGHVS, CDR2 FQNEAQ. CDR3 loop: CASSLLGLAGRAGELFF. The CDR3 coding sequence is TGTGCCAGCAGCTTATTGGGACTAGCGGGAAGGGCCGGGGAGCTGTTTTTT.

This chain connects TRBV2 to TRBJ2-3; 7 bases fit TRBD1. The CDR3 length is 15 residues. Germline lookup yields CDR1 SNHLY and CDR2 FYNNEI. Trimming removed 5 bases from V and 4 bases from J; junction bases left unmatched: 9. CDR3 sequence (DNA): TGTGCCAGCAGTTACGGACAGGTCGGCGCAGATACGCAGTATTTT. This encodes CASSYGQVGADTQYF.

This chain uses TRBV9 with TRBJ2-3, with 7 bases identical to TRBD2. There are 12 residues in the CDR3. The trim removed 7 bases at V and 4 bases at J, leaving 3 bases unmatched. The V gene's germline CDR1 is SGDLS and CDR2 YYNGEE. CDR3 bases: TGTGCCAGCGGGGCGGGAGCAGATACGCAGTATTTT. It is translated as CASGAGADTQYF.

This clone has only a few counts. The gene calls are TRBV5-1 and TRBJ2-1, with 7 bases identical to TRBD1. CDR1 and CDR2 (germline): SGHRS, YFSETQ. The V gene end was trimmed by 4 bases and the J gene end by 3 bases; junction bases not matched to a gene: 1. The CDR3 is 13 residues long. CDR3 in DNA: TGCGCCAGCAGCCGGGACAGCTACAATGAGCAGTTCTTC. It codes for CASSRDSYNEQFF.

The chain uses TRBV5-1 and TRBJ2-5; the D gene is possibly TRBD2 (5 bases). Germline CDR1 and CDR2: SGHRS and YFSETQ. V was shortened by 3 bases and J by 1 base, with 10 bases between the two germline ends. The CDR3 extends over 14 amino acids. The CDR3 DNA is TGCGCCAGCAGCTCGGGTAGCGTCCAAGAGACCCAGTACTTC. Protein product: CASSSGSVQETQYF.